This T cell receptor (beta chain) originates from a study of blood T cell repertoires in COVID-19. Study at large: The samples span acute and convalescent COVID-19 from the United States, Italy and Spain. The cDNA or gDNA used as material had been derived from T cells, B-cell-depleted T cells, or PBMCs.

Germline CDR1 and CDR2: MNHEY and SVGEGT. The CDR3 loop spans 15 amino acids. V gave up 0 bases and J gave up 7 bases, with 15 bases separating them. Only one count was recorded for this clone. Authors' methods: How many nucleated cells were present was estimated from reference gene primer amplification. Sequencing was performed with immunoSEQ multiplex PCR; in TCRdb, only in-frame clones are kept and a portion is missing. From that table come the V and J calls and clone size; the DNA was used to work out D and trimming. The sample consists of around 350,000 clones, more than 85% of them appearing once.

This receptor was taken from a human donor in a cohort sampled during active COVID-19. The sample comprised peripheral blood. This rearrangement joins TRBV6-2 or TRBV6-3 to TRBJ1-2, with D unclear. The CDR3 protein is CASSYSGQRSPGYTF. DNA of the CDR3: TGTGCCAGCAGTTACTCAGGCCAAAGGAGTCCTGGCTACACCTTC.